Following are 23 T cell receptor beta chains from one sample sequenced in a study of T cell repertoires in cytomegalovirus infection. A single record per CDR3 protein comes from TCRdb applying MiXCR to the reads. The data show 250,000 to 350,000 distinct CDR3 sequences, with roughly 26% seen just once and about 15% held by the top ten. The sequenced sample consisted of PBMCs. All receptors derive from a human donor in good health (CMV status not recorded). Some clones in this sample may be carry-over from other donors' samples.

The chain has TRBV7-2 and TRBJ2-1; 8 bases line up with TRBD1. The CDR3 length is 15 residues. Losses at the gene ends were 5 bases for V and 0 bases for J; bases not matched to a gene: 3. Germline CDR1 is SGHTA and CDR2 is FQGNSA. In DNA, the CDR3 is TGTGCCAGCAGCCCGACAGGGGCCTCCTACAATGAGCAGTTCTTC. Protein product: CASSPTGASYNEQFF.

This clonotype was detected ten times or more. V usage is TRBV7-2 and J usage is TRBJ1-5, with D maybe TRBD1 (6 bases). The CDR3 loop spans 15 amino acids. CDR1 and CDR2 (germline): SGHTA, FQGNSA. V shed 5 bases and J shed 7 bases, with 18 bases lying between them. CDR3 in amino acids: CASSANGQTGQPQHF. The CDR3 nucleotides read TGTGCCAGCAGCGCAAACGGACAGACCGGGCAGCCCCAGCATTTT.

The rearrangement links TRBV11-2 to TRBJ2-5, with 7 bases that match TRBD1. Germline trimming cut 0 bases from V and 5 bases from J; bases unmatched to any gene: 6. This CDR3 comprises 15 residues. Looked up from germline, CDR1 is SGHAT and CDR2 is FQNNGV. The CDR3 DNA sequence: TGTGCCAGCAGCTTAGATCTATACAGGGGCGAGACCCAGTACTTC. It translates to CASSLDLYRGETQYF.

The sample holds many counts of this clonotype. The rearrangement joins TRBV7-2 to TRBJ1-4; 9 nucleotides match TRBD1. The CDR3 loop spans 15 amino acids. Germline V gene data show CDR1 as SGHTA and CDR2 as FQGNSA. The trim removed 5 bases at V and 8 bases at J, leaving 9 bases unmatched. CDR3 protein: CASSPRQGVQEKLFF. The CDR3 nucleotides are TGTGCCAGCAGCCCAAGACAGGGGGTTCAAGAAAAACTGTTTTTT.

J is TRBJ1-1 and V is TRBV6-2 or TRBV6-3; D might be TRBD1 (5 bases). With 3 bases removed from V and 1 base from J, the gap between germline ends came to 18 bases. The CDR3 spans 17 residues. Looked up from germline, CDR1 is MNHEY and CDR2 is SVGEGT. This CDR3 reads CASSYRERGLGNTEAFF. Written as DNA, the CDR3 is TGTGCCAGCAGTTATCGTGAGAGGGGCCTAGGGAACACTGAAGCTTTCTTT.

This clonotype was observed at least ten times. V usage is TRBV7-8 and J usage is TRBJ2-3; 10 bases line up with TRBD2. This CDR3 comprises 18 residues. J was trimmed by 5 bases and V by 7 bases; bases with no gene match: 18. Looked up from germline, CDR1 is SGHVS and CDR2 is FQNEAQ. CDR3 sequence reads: CASINSAHLAGAGDTQYF. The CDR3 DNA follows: TGTGCCAGCATCAACTCGGCCCACCTAGCGGGAGCGGGAGATACGCAGTATTTT. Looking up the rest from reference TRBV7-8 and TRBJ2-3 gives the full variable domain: GAGVSQSPRYKVAKRGQDVALRCDPISGHVSLFWYQQALGQGPEFLTYFQNEAQLDKSGLPSDRFFAERPEGSVSTLKIQRTQQEDSAVYLCASINSAHLAGAGDTQYFGPGTRLTVL.

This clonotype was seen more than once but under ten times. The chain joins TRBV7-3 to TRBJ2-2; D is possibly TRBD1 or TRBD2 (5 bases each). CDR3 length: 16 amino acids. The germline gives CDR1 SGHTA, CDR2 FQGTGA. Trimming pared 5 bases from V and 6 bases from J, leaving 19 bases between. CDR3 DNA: TGTGCCAGCAGCACGGGGCCTCCAGGTGGTCCCGGGGAGCTGTTTTTT. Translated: CASSTGPPGGPGELFF.

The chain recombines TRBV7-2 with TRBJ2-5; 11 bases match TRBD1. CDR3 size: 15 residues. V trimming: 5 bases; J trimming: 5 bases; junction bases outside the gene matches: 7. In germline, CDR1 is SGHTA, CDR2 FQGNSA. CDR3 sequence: CASSADRGLLETQYF. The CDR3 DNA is TGTGCCAGCAGCGCGGACAGGGGGCTCTTGGAGACCCAGTACTTC.

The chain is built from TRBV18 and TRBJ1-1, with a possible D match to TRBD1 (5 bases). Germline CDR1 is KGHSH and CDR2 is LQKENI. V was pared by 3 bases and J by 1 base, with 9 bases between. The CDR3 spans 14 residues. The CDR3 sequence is CASSPGVTNTEAFF. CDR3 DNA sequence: TGTGCCAGCTCACCGGGGGTGACGAACACTGAAGCTTTCTTT. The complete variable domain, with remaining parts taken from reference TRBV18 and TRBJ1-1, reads NAGVMQNPRHLVRRRGQEARLRCSPMKGHSHVYWYRQLPEEGLKFMVYLQKENIIDESGMPKERFSAEFPKEGPSILRIQQVVRGDSAAYFCASSPGVTNTEAFFGQGTRLTVV.

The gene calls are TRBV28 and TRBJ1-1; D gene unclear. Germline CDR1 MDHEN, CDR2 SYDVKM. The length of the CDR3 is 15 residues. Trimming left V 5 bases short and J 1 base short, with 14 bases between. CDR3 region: CASSGQGLPNTEAFF. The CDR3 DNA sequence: TGTGCCAGCAGTGGGCAAGGGCTGCCGAACACTGAAGCTTTCTTT.

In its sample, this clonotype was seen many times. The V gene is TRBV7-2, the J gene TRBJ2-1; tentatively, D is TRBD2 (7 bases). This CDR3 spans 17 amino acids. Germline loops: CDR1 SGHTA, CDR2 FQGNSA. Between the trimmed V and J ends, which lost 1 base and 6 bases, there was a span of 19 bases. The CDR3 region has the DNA TGTGCCAGCAGCTTAGGCCCAGGGGCGGGAGTTCTCAATGAGCAGTTCTTC. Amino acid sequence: CASSLGPGAGVLNEQFF.

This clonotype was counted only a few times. The CDR3 region is CASSPRKESEQFF. For the CDR3, the DNA is TGTGCCAGTTCCCCCCGTAAGGAGAGTGAGCAGTTCTTC. This chain links TRBV6-1 with TRBJ2-1; D is unclear. Trimming pared 9 bases from V and 9 bases from J, leaving 18 bases between. CDR3 length: 13 amino acids. Germline V CDR1 and CDR2: MNHNS, SASEGT.

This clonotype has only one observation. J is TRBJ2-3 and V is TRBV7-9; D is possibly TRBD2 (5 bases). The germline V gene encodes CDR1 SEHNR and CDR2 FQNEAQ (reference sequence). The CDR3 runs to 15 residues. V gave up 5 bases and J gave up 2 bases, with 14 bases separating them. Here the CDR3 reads CASSRSPDYTDTQYF. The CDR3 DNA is TGTGCCAGCAGCAGATCCCCAGACTACACAGATACGCAGTATTTT.

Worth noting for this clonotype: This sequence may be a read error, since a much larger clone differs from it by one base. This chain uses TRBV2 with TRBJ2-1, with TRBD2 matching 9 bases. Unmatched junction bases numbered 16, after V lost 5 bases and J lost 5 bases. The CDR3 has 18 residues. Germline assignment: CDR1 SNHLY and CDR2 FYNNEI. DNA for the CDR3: TGTGCCAGCAGTAGGGCGCCGGGGGCGGGAGGGCCCGACAATGAGCAGTTCTTC. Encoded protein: CASSRAPGAGGPDNEQFF.

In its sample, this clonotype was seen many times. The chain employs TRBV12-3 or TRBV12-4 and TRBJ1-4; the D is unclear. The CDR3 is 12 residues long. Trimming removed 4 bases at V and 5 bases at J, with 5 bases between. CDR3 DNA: TGTGCCAGCAGTTCGGGCAATGAAAAACTGTTTTTT. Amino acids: CASSSGNEKLFF.

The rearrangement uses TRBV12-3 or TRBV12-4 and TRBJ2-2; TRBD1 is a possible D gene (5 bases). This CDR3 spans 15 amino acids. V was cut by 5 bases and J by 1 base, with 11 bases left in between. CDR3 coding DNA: TGTGCCAGCAGTCCCCGACAGCTGAACACCGGGGAGCTGTTTTTT. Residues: CASSPRQLNTGELFF.

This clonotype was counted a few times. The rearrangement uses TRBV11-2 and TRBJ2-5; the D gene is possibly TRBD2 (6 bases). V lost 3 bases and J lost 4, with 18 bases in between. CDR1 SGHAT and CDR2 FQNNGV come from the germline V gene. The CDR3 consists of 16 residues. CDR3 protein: CASSLFQGLTGETQYF. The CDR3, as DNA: TGTGCCAGCAGCTTGTTTCAGGGACTCACGGGAGAGACCCAGTACTTC. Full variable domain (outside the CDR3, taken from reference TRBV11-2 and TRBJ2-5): EAGVAQSPRYKIIEKRQSVAFWCNPISGHATLYWYQQILGQGPKLLIQFQNNGVVDDSQLPKDRFSAERLKGVDSTLKIQPAKLEDSAVYLCASSLFQGLTGETQYFGPGTRLLVL.

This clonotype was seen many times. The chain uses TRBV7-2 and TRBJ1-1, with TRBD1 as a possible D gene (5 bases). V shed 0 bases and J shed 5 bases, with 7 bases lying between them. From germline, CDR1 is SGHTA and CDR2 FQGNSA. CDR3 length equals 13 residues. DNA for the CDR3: TGTGCCAGCAGCTTAGCCCGGGGGACTGAAGCTTTCTTT. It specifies CASSLARGTEAFF.

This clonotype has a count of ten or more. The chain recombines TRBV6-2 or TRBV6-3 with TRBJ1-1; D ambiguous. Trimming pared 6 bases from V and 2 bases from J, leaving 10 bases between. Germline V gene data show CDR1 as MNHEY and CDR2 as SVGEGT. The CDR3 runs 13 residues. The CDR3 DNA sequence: TGTGCCAGCAGGGACCCACGAAACACTGAAGCTTTCTTT. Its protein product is CASRDPRNTEAFF.

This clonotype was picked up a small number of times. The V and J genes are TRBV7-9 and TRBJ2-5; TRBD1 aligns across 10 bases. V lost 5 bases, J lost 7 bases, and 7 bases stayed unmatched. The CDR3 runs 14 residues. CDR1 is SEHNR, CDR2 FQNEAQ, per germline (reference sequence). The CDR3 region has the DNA TGTGCCAGCAGCCGTGGACAGGGGGAGAGGACCCAGTACTTC. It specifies CASSRGQGERTQYF.

The CDR3 here is CASLGREAQETQYF. As DNA, the CDR3 is TGTGCCAGCTTGGGACGGGAGGCGCAAGAGACCCAGTACTTC. V is TRBV11-3 and J is TRBJ2-5, with 7 bases lining up with TRBD2. J lost 2 bases, V lost 8 bases, and 8 bases had no gene match. Germline CDR1 and CDR2: SGHNT and YENEEA. CDR3 length equals 14 residues.

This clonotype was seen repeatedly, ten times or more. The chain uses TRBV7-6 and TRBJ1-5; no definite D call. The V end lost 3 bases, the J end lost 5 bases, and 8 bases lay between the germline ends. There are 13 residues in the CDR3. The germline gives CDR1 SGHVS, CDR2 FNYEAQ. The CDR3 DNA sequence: TGTGCCAGCAGCTTCCGGGCGGATCAGCCCCAGCATTTT. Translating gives CASSFRADQPQHF.

CDR3 amino acids: CSARRDEAYEQYF. The CDR3 bases are TGCAGTGCTAGACGGGACGAGGCCTACGAGCAGTACTTC. V usage is TRBV20-1 and J usage is TRBJ2-7; D tentatively fits TRBD1 or TRBD2 (5 bases each). The germline V gene encodes CDR1 DFQATT and CDR2 SNEGSKA (reference sequence). Trimming removed 2 bases from V and 2 bases from J, with 10 bases in between. The CDR3 runs to 13 residues.